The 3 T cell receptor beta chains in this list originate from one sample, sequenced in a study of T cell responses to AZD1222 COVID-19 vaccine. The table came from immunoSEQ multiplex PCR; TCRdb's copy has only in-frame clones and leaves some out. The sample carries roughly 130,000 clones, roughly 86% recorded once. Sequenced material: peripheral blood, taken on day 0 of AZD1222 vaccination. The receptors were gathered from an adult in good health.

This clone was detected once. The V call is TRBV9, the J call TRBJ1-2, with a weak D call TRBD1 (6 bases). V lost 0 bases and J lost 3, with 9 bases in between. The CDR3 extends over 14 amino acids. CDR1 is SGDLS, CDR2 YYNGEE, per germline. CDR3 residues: CASSVENRDYGYTF. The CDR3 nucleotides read TGTGCCAGCAGCGTAGAAAACAGGGACTATGGCTACACCTTC.

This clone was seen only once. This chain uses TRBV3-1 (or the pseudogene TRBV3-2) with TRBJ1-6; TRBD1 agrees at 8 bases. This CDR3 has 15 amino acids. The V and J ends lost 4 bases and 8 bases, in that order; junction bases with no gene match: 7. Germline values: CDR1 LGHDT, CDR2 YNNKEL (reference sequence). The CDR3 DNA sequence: TGTGCCAGCAGCCCGTGGACAGGGAACTATTCACCCCTCCACTTT. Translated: CASSPWTGNYSPLHF.

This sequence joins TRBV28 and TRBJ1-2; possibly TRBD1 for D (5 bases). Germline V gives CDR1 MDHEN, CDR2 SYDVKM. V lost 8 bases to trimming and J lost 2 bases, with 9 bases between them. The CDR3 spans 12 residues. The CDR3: CASCPGNYGYTF. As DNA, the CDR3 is TGTGCCAGCTGCCCAGGGAACTATGGCTACACCTTC.